These 7 T cell receptor beta chains share one sample of origin, sequenced in a study of blood T cells in healthy people across ages. PCR was performed a second time for roughly 7 to 12 cycles using a sample-barcoded 5' primer and a J-beta primer mix. Each CDR3 protein is one row after TCRdb ran MiXCR on the 5' RACE reads. The table records around 700,000 distinct CDR3 sequences, around a quarter of them present only once. Another study also made use of these data, one on T cells of mothers and their children.

Specimen: blood. These receptors originate from a boy between 10 and 17 years old in good health.

A few counts support this clonotype. The junction differs from germline at one of its ends, possibly a read error. The gene calls are TRBV5-5 and TRBJ2-1, with 8 bases lining up with TRBD1. Germline-derived CDR1 and CDR2 are SGHKS and YYEKEE (reference sequence). The CDR3 covers 15 residues. In DNA, the CDR3 is TGTGCCGGCAGCTTGGGGCAGGGGGCCAGGAATGAGCAGTTCTTC. As protein: CAGSLGQGARNEQFF.

This clonotype was observed a few times. This chain joins TRBV7-9 and TRBJ2-7; TRBD1 aligns across 7 bases. This CDR3 contains 16 residues. V gave up 5 bases and J gave up 5 bases; unmatched junction bases: 15. Germline V gives CDR1 SEHNR, CDR2 FQNEAQ (reference sequence). This CDR3 reads CASSNRGTEMIHEQYF. The CDR3 bases are TGTGCCAGCAGCAATAGGGGGACAGAAATGATCCACGAGCAGTACTTC.

Of note for this clonotype: A read error may explain this, as a much larger clone is one base away. The chain uses TRBV12-5 and TRBJ1-2; maybe TRBD1 (5 bases). CDR1 and CDR2 (germline): LGHNT, FRNRAP. The CDR3 covers 14 residues. In nucleotides, the CDR3 is TGTGCTAGTGGACGGGACCCCCTAGGCTATGGCTACGCCTTC. Amino acids: CASGRDPLGYGYAF.

This clonotype was found a few times. The chain carries TRBV4-3 and TRBJ1-2; 10 nucleotides align to TRBD1. The CDR3 length is 17 residues. The V gene's germline CDR1 is LGHNA and CDR2 YSLEER. Trimming cost V 0 bases and J 3 bases; bases outside gene matches: 7. The CDR3 sequence: CASSQDRGGQGDYGYTF. CDR3 DNA sequence: TGCGCCAGCAGCCAAGATCGTGGAGGACAGGGGGACTATGGCTACACCTTC.

V gene TRBV5-1 combines with J gene TRBJ2-3; D may be TRBD2 (5 bases). Germline V CDR1 and CDR2: SGHRS, YFSETQ. The germline V and J ends were trimmed by 3 bases and 6 bases, with 20 bases remaining between them. This CDR3 comprises 16 residues. The CDR3 nucleotides read TGCGCCAGCAGCTCTAACCGTGGGAGTGGGGTTGATACGCAGTATTTT. Translated, it gives CASSSNRGSGVDTQYF.

In this sample, this clonotype turned up a few times. This chain joins TRBV9 and TRBJ2-3; TRBD2 matches at 7 bases. Germline lookup yields CDR1 SGDLS and CDR2 YYNGEE. V shed 2 bases and J 1 base; nucleotides not matched to a gene: 7. This CDR3 spans 16 amino acids. CDR3 protein: CASSVGVSGGTDTQYF. The CDR3 nucleotides are TGTGCCAGCAGCGTCGGGGTGAGCGGGGGCACAGATACGCAGTATTTT.

The CDR3: CSAVQLYGYTF. The CDR3 region has the DNA TGCAGTGCTGTTCAACTCTATGGCTACACCTTC. This sequence joins TRBV20-1 and TRBJ1-2; D is unclear. V was cut by 5 bases and J by 4 bases, with 8 bases left in between. Germline loops: CDR1 DFQATT, CDR2 SNEGSKA (reference sequence). CDR3 size: 11 residues.